These 21 T cell receptor beta chains came from one sample sequenced in a study of blood T cell repertoires in COVID-19. Only in-frame clones appear in the TCRdb table, and some are missing; sequencing was by immunoSEQ multiplex PCR. Of roughly 46,000 clones in the sample, 88% were seen once. Sequencing was carried out using peripheral blood. The receptors here all came from a man aged 45-60 years with active COVID-19.

The V and J genes are TRBV7-2 and TRBJ2-1; D may be TRBD1 (6 bases). Germline assignment: CDR1 SGHTA and CDR2 FQGNSA. V lost 5 bases to trimming and J lost 2 bases, with 13 bases between them. The CDR3 is made up of 15 amino acids. The CDR3 region is CASSIQGMAYNEQFF. Here the CDR3 DNA reads TGTGCCAGCAGCATACAGGGTATGGCCTACAATGAGCAGTTCTTC. Variable domain in full (rest from reference TRBV7-2 and TRBJ2-1): GAGVSQSPSNKVTEKGKDVELRCDPISGHTALYWYRQSLGQGLEFLIYFQGNSAPDKSGLPSDRFSAERTGGSVSTLTIQRTQQEDSAVYLCASSIQGMAYNEQFFGPGTRLTVL.

This chain links TRBV27 with TRBJ2-1; 8 bases are a match to TRBD2. The CDR3 loop spans 15 amino acids. V shed 4 bases, J shed 1 base, and the junction held 3 bases outside the gene matches. Germline V gene data show CDR1 as MNHEY and CDR2 as SMNVEV (reference sequence). As DNA, the CDR3 is TGTGCCAGCAGTTCCCGGGAGGGGTCCTACAATGAGCAGTTCTTC. Translation gives CASSSREGSYNEQFF.

J is TRBJ2-2 and V is TRBV11-1; 14 nucleotides match TRBD2. Trimming removed 4 bases from V and 4 bases from J; junction bases left unmatched: 2. Germline CDR1 is SGHAT and CDR2 is FQDESV (reference sequence). The CDR3 runs 16 residues. DNA of the CDR3: TGTGCCAGCAGCTCCGGGACTAGCGGGGGCACCGGGGAGCTGTTTTTT. It translates to CASSSGTSGGTGELFF.

The chain links TRBV5-1 to TRBJ2-7; D is possibly TRBD2 (6 bases). The CDR3 loop spans 15 amino acids. Trimming removed 5 bases from V and 3 bases from J, with 18 bases in between. Germline CDR1 and CDR2: SGHRS and YFSETQ. The chain's CDR3 is CASRSRLGGVYEQYF. CDR3 nucleotide sequence: TGCGCCAGCAGGTCCAGGCTTGGAGGGGTCTACGAGCAGTACTTC.

The V and J genes are TRBV7-3 and TRBJ2-1, with a tentative D call TRBD2 (5 bases). CDR3 size: 13 residues. V gave up 5 bases and J gave up 8 bases, with 13 bases separating them. Germline CDR1 reads SGHTA; CDR2 reads FQGTGA. The CDR3 protein is CASSTDPEDEQFF. CDR3 coding DNA: TGTGCCAGCAGCACAGACCCGGAGGATGAGCAGTTCTTC.

This chain uses TRBV6-2 or TRBV6-3 with TRBJ2-7, with D possibly TRBD1 on 6 matching bases. Germline CDR1 and CDR2: MNHEY and SVGEGT. Trimming left V 2 bases short and J 1 base short, with 15 bases between. This CDR3 is built from 16 residues. The CDR3 nucleotides are TGTGCCAGCAGTTACCCCTCGACAGGCCTTTCCTACGAGCAGTACTTC. It yields the protein CASSYPSTGLSYEQYF.

J is TRBJ2-2 and V is TRBV2; 8 nucleotides match TRBD1. Germline V lookup: CDR1 SNHLY, CDR2 FYNNEI. With 4 bases clipped from V and 7 bases from J, the junction kept 11 bases outside the gene matches. The CDR3 length is 16 residues. DNA for the CDR3: TGTGCCAGCAGTGGACCAGGGGGCGCTTTTGGCGGGGAGCTGTTTTTT. It translates to CASSGPGGAFGGELFF.

The V gene is TRBV7-9, the J gene TRBJ1-6; 9 bases fit TRBD1. Germline CDR1 SEHNR, CDR2 FQNEAQ (reference sequence). The CDR3 has 17 residues. V dropped 4 bases and J dropped 10; count of bases not matched to a gene: 14. In DNA form, the CDR3 reads TGTGCCAGCAGCTCCTACGGGACAGGGAGATCAGGATCACCCCTCCACTTT. Translating gives CASSSYGTGRSGSPLHF.

The chain couples TRBV6-5 to TRBJ2-7; TRBD2 might be the D (6 bases). The V end was cut by 8 bases, the J end by 2 bases, with 13 bases between. This CDR3 comprises 13 residues. Looked up from germline, CDR1 is MNHEY and CDR2 is SVGAGI. In DNA form, the CDR3 reads TGTGCCAGCGGGACTCCGGGGCCCTACGAGCAGTACTTC. It translates to CASGTPGPYEQYF.

CDR3 sequence reads: CASSPASGSSGELFF. The CDR3 region has the DNA TGTGCCAGCAGCCCGGCTAGCGGGAGTTCCGGGGAGCTGTTTTTT. The rearrangement joins TRBV7-2 to TRBJ2-2; 10 bases are a match to TRBD2. Germline loops: CDR1 SGHTA, CDR2 FQGNSA. CDR3 length equals 15 residues. With V trimmed by 5 bases and J by 6 bases, 6 bases remained unmatched.

CDR3 sequence (DNA): TGCAGTGCTAGTCTTACAGGGAGCTATGGCTACACCTTC. Translation gives CSASLTGSYGYTF. The chain joins TRBV20-1 to TRBJ1-2; tentative D call: TRBD1 (6 bases). Trimming shortened V by 3 bases and J by 4 bases, and 12 bases separated the two germline ends. Germline lookup yields CDR1 DFQATT and CDR2 SNEGSKA (reference sequence). The CDR3 totals 13 residues.

In DNA form, the CDR3 reads TGTGCCAGGGGACTAGTAGGCGAGCAGTTCTTC. Protein sequence: CARGLVGEQFF. This rearrangement joins TRBV21-1 to TRBJ2-1; TRBD2, the table's D call, was not compared with the DNA. TRBV21-1 is listed as a pseudogene. CDR3 length: 11 amino acids.

The rearrangement uses TRBV4-1 and TRBJ1-1; TRBD1 might be the D (6 bases). V dropped 2 bases and J dropped 4 bases, with 20 bases sitting between them. Germline CDR1 reads MGHRA; CDR2 reads YSYEKL. The CDR3 length is 17 residues. The CDR3 protein is CASSQTLYRERGTEAFF. CDR3 DNA: TGCGCCAGCAGCCAAACCCTTTACAGGGAGAGGGGCACTGAAGCTTTCTTT.

Here the CDR3 DNA reads TGTGCCAGTAGCTCTGGACAGGGCTATGGCTACACCTTC. This sequence encodes CASSSGQGYGYTF. The chain carries TRBV19 and TRBJ1-2, with TRBD1 identical over 8 bases. J gave up 4 bases and V 6 bases, and 4 bases lay outside the gene matches. This CDR3 contains 13 residues. In germline, CDR1 is LNHDA, CDR2 SQIVND (reference sequence).

The chain couples TRBV11-3 to TRBJ2-3, with 16 bases lining up with TRBD2. The V and J ends lost 5 bases and 2 bases, in that order; junction bases with no gene match: 7. Per germline, CDR1 SGHNT and CDR2 YENEEA. This CDR3 contains 18 residues. The CDR3: CASSPGLAGGSYTDTQYF. DNA of the CDR3: TGTGCCAGCAGCCCGGGACTAGCGGGAGGGTCCTACACAGATACGCAGTATTTT. Looking up the rest from reference TRBV11-3 and TRBJ2-3 gives the full variable domain: EAGVVQSPRYKIIEKKQPVAFWCNPISGHNTLYWYLQNLGQGPELLIRYENEEAVDDSQLPKDRFSAERLKGVDSTLKIQPAELGDSAVYLCASSPGLAGGSYTDTQYFGPGTRLTVL.

The genes are TRBV5-1 and TRBJ2-1; 10 bases fit TRBD2. This CDR3 is 15 amino acids long. Germline V gene data show CDR1 as SGHRS and CDR2 as YFSETQ. V was pared by 2 bases and J by 5 bases, with 4 bases of the junction left unmatched. CDR3 in DNA: TGCGCCAGCAGCTTACTCACTAGCGGGAACAATGAGCAGTTCTTC. Amino acids: CASSLLTSGNNEQFF.

The J gene is TRBJ2-2, the V gene TRBV6-2 or TRBV6-3; D is unresolved. V was clipped by 0 bases and J by 4 bases, with 9 bases between them. From germline, CDR1 is MNHEY and CDR2 SVGEGT. This CDR3 has 15 amino acids. CDR3 region: CASSYSGVITGELFF. The CDR3 region has the DNA TGTGCCAGCAGTTACTCGGGCGTTATCACCGGGGAGCTGTTTTTT.

This chain links TRBV25-1 with TRBJ2-5, with TRBD1 identical over 8 bases. Germline V gene data show CDR1 as MGHDK and CDR2 as SYGVNS. CDR3 length equals 16 residues. J lost 7 bases, V lost 5 bases, and 15 bases had no gene match. The CDR3 nucleotides are TGTGCCAGCAGTCCACGGACAGGGCGGGGTGAGGTGACCCAGTACTTC. Translating gives CASSPRTGRGEVTQYF.

The chain carries TRBV5-1 and TRBJ2-3; D remains ambiguous. V lost 1 base and J 5 bases, leaving 8 bases between the germline ends. In germline, CDR1 is SGHRS, CDR2 YFSETQ. The CDR3 runs to 13 residues. This CDR3 reads CASSLSGGDTQYF. The CDR3 coding sequence is TGCGCCAGCAGCTTGTCAGGTGGAGATACGCAGTATTTT.

This chain links TRBV27 with TRBJ2-7; D call uncertain. Trimming cost V 6 bases and J 2 bases, with 20 bases left between them. The CDR3 is 16 residues long. From germline, CDR1 is MNHEY and CDR2 SMNVEV (reference sequence). CDR3 coding DNA: TGTGCCAGCAGCCCCCTGCCGGCAGGTATCCCCTACGAGCAGTACTTC. Encoded protein: CASSPLPAGIPYEQYF.

The rearrangement uses TRBV28 and TRBJ1-1, with D tentatively TRBD1 (5 bases). Trimming removed 3 bases at V and 5 bases at J, with 19 bases between. The germline gives CDR1 MDHEN, CDR2 SYDVKM. This CDR3 has 16 amino acids. The CDR3 sequence is CASSLPGGGERTEAFF. In DNA, the CDR3 is TGTGCCAGCAGTTTGCCCGGGGGAGGGGAGCGAACTGAAGCTTTCTTT.